Presented here are 7 T cell receptor beta chains from one specimen sequenced in a study of T-cell reconstitution after alpha-beta-depleted transplantation in children. This sample's TCRbeta library carried unique molecular identifier barcodes. TCRdb re-called the PCR reads with MiXCR, one entry per CDR3 protein. The data show a few hundred thousand distinct CDR3 sequences, with 27% seen just once and 30% to 45% held by the top ten. The sample was PBMCs, taken before TCRalphabeta/CD19-depleted stem cell transplant. Receptors were obtained from a boy in the first two years of life with Wiskott-Aldrich syndrome, due to receive a stem cell transplant.

The V call is TRBV5-5, the J call TRBJ2-7, with a weak D call TRBD2 (5 bases). In germline, CDR1 is SGHKS, CDR2 YYEKEE (reference sequence). The CDR3 runs 13 residues. V dropped 0 bases and J dropped 6 bases, with 10 bases sitting between them. CDR3 protein: CASSLASWGEQYF. The CDR3 DNA follows: TGTGCCAGCAGCTTGGCTAGCTGGGGCGAGCAGTACTTC.

The chain is built from TRBV11-2 and TRBJ2-3, with D possibly being TRBD1 (5 bases). Germline V lookup: CDR1 SGHAT, CDR2 FQNNGV. The CDR3 is made up of 16 amino acids. Deletions cut 2 bases from V and 5 bases from J, with 17 bases between. The CDR3 DNA sequence: TGTGCCAGCAGCTTATTATTCCGGCAGGGCATAGATACGCAGTATTTT. Translation gives CASSLLFRQGIDTQYF.

This clonotype showed up just a few times. J is TRBJ1-1 and V is TRBV6-2 or TRBV6-3; no definite D call. The CDR3 spans 14 residues. V was clipped by 6 bases and J by 0 bases, with 11 bases between them. The germline V gene has CDR1 MNHEY and CDR2 SVGEGT. This CDR3 is CASRAGLMNTEAFF. CDR3 nucleotide sequence: TGTGCCAGCAGGGCGGGTTTAATGAACACTGAAGCTTTCTTT.

In its sample, this clonotype was seen a few times. The gene calls are TRBV5-1 and TRBJ2-2; TRBD1 might be the D (6 bases). Trimming pared 1 base from V and 5 bases from J, leaving 12 bases between. CDR3 length: 15 amino acids. CDR1 and CDR2 from the germline V gene are SGHRS and YFSETQ. The CDR3 DNA sequence: TGCGCCAGCAGCTTGAAAGGGGGAAATACCGGGGAGCTGTTTTTT. Translated: CASSLKGGNTGELFF.

This clonotype was seen a few times. V and J are TRBV6-5 and TRBJ2-5; 9 nucleotides line up with TRBD2. The CDR3 runs 17 residues. Trimming at V came to 0 bases and at J to 1 base, leaving 6 bases not matched to a gene. Germline loops: CDR1 MNHEY, CDR2 SVGAGI. CDR3 amino acids: CASSYSRLREGQETQYF. The CDR3 bases are TGTGCCAGCAGTTACTCGAGGTTGCGGGAGGGCCAAGAGACCCAGTACTTC.

This clonotype has just a few counts. The V and J genes are TRBV4-1 and TRBJ2-7, with 8 bases fitting TRBD2. There are 15 residues in the CDR3. Germline-derived CDR1 and CDR2 are MGHRA and YSYEKL. J lost 5 bases, V lost 4 bases, and 10 bases had no gene match. The CDR3 DNA follows: TGCGCCAGCAGCCTAGGCGGGACTAGAGCCCACGAGCAGTACTTC. Protein product: CASSLGGTRAHEQYF.

This chain connects TRBV6-5 to TRBJ1-4; TRBD1 is a possible D gene (5 bases). V was shortened by 11 bases and J by 5 bases, with 24 bases between the two germline ends. The length of the CDR3 is 16 residues. Germline V gene data show CDR1 as MNHEY and CDR2 as SVGAGI. CDR3: CASTVTRPGLNEKLFF. The CDR3 DNA sequence: TGTGCCTCGACAGTTACTCGCCCGGGATTAAATGAAAAACTGTTTTTT.